This entry features one TCR beta chain sequence. The antigen is undetermined. This entry belongs to a study of T-cell memory formation after mild COVID-19. Findings and caveats of the study: Those CD4+ clones that contracted were mainly in CM and EM (CD8+ ones in EMRA).

TCRdb re-called the 5' RACE reads with MiXCR, one entry per CDR3 protein. The sample lists 110,000 to 150,000 distinct CDR3 sequences, less than 25% seen once, with approximately 25% in the top ten. The J segment lost 6 bases and the V segment lost 5 bases, leaving 3 bases of the junction unmatched. The CDR3 covers 12 residues. Germline loops: CDR1 MNHEY, CDR2 SVGEGT. V is TRBV6-2 or TRBV6-3 and J is TRBJ2-7, with 8 bases lining up with TRBD1. The clonotype originates from an adult woman who had mild COVID-19 (a few samples of this study predate the infection). Cell type and time point are not known. The material sequenced was PBMCs or a T cell subset sorted from them (not recorded which). CDR3 sequence (DNA): TGTGCCAGCAGTGACCAGGGGGCCGAGCAGTACTTC. As protein: CASSDQGAEQYF.